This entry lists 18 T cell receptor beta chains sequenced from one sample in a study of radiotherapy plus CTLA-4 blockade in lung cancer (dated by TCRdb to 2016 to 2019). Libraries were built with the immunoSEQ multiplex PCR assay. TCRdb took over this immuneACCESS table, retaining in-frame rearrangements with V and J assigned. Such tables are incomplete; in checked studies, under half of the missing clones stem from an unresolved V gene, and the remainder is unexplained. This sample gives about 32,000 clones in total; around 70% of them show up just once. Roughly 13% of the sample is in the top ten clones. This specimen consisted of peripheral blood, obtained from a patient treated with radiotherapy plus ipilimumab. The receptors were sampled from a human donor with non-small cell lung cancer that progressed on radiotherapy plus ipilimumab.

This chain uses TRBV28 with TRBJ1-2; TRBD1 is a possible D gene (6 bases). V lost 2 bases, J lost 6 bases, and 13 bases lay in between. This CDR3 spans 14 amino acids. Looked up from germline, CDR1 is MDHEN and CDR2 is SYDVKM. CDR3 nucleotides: TGTGCCAGCAGTTTAGGTCAGGGGCGGGATGGCTACACCTTC. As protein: CASSLGQGRDGYTF.

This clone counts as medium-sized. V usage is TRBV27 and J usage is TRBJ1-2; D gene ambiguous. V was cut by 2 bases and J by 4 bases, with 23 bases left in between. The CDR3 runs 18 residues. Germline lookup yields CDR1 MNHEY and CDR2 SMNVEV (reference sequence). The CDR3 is CASSLGPTEGIVRYGYTF. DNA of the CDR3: TGTGCCAGCAGTTTAGGGCCCACGGAAGGGATAGTACGCTATGGCTACACCTTC.

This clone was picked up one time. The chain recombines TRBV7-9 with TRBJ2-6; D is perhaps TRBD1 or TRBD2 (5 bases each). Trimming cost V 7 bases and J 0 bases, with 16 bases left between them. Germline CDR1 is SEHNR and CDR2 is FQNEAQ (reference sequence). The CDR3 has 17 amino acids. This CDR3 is CASNPRDGLSGANVLTF. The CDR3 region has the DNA TGTGCCAGCAACCCCCGGGACGGTCTCTCTGGGGCCAACGTCCTGACTTTC.

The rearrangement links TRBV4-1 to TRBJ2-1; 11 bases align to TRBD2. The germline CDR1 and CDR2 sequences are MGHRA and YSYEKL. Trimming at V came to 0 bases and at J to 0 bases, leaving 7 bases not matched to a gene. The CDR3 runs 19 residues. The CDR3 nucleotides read TGCGCCAGCAGCCAAGATCGCCCTAGCGGGGGGAGCTCCTACAATGAGCAGTTCTTC. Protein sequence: CASSQDRPSGGSSYNEQFF.

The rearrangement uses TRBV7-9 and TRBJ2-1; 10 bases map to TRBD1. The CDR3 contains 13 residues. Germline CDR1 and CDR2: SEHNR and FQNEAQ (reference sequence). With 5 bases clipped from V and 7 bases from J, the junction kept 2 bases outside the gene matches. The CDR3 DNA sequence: TGTGCCAGCAGCCCGGGACAGGGGAATGAGCAGTTCTTC. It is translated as CASSPGQGNEQFF.

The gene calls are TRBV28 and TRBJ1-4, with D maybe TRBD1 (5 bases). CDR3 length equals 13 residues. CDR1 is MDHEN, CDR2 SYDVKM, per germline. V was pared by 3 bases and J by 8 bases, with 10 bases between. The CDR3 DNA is TGTGCCAGCAGTTTTCAGGGTCGGGAAAAACTGTTTTTT. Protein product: CASSFQGREKLFF.

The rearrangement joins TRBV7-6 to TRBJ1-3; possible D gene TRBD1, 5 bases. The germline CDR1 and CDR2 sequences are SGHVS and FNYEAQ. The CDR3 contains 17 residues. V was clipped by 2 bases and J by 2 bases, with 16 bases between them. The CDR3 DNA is TGTGCCAGCAGCTTATATGAGGGTCAAGGGGCTGGAAACACCATATATTTT. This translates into CASSLYEGQGAGNTIYF.

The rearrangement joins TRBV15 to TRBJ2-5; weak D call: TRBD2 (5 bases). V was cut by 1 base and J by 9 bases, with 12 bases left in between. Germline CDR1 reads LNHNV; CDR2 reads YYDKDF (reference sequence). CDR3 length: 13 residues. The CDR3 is CATSRGTGSAQYF. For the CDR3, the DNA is TGTGCCACCAGCAGAGGGACTGGATCGGCCCAGTACTTC. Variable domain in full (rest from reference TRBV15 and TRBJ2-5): DAMVIQNPRYQVTQFGKPVTLSCSQTLNHNVMYWYQQKSSQAPKLLFHYYDKDFNNEADTPDNFQSRRPNTSFCFLDIRSPGLGDTAMYLCATSRGTGSAQYFGPGTRLLVL.

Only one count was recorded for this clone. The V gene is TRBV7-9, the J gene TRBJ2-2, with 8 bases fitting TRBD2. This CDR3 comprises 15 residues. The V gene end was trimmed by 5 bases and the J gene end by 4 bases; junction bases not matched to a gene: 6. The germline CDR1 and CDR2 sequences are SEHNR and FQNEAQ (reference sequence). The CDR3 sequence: CASSPIAGITGELFF. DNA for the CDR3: TGTGCCAGCAGCCCTATAGCGGGGATCACCGGGGAGCTGTTTTTT.

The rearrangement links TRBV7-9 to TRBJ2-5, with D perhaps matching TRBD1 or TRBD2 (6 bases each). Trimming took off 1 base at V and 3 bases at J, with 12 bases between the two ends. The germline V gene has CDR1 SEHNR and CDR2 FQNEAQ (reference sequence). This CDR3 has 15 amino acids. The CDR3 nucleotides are TGTGCCAGCAGCTTAGGATACAGGGAGGAAGAGACCCAGTACTTC. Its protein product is CASSLGYREEETQYF.

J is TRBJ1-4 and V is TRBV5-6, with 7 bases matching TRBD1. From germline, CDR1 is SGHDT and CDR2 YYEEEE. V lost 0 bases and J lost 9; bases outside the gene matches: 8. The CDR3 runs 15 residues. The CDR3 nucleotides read TGTGCCAGCAGCTTGGAAGGGTCAGGGGGTAAAAAACTGTTTTTT. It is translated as CASSLEGSGGKKLFF.

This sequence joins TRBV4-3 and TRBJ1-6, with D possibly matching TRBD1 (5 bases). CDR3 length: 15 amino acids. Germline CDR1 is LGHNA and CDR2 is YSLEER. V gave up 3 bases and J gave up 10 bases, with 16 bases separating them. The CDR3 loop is CASSHDDRTGSPLHF. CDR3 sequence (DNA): TGCGCCAGCAGCCATGACGACAGAACCGGATCACCCCTCCACTTT.

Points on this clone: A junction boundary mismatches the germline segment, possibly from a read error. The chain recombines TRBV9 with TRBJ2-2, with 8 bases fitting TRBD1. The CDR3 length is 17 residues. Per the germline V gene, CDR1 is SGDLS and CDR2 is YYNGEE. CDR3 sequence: CASSVALTGANTGELFF. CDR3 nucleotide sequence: TGTGCCAGCAGTGTAGCTCTGACAGGGGCGAACACCGGGGAGCTGTTTTTT.

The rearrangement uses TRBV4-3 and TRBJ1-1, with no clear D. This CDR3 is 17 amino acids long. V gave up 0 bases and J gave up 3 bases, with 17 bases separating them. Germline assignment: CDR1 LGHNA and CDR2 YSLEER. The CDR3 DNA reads TGCGCCAGCAGCCAAGATCGTATCGAGGACGGATACACTGAAGCTTTCTTT. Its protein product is CASSQDRIEDGYTEAFF.

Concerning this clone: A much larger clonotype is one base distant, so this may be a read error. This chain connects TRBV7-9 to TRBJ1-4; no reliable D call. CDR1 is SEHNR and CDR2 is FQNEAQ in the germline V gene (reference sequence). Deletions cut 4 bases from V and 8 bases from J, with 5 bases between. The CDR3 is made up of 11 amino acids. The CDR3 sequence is CASSSSEKLFF. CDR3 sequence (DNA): TGTGCCAGCAGCTCGAGCGAAAAACTGTTTTTT.

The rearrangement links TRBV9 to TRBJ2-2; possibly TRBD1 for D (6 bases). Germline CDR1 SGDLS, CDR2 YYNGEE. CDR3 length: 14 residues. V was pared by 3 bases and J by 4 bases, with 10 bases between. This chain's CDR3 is CASSARQATGELFF. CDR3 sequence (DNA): TGTGCCAGCAGCGCCCGACAGGCCACCGGGGAGCTGTTTTTT.

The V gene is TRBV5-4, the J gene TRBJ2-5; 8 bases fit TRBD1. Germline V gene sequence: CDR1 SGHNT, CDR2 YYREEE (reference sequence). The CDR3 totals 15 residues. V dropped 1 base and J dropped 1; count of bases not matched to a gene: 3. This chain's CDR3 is CASSLSTGGQETQYF. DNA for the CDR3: TGTGCCAGCAGCTTGAGCACAGGGGGCCAAGAGACCCAGTACTTC. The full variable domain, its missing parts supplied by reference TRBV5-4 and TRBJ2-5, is ETGVTQSPTHLIKTRGQQVTLRCSSQSGHNTVSWYQQALGQGPQFIFQYYREEENGRGNFPPRFSGLQFPNYSSELNVNALELDDSALYLCASSLSTGGQETQYFGPGTRLLVL.

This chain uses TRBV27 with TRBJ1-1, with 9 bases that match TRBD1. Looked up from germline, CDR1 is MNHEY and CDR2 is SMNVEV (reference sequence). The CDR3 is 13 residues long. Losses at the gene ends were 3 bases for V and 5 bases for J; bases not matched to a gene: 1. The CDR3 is CASSFGTGTEAFF. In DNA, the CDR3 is TGTGCCAGCAGTTTTGGGACAGGGACTGAAGCTTTCTTT.